Each of the 7 T cell receptor beta chains below was sequenced from the same sample in a study of T cell responses to AZD1222 COVID-19 vaccine. Sequencing used immunoSEQ multiplex PCR; TCRdb keeps in-frame clones, though not all of them. The data contain about 100,000 clones, approximately 90% of them singletons. The source material was peripheral blood, sampled on day 0 of AZD1222 vaccination. The receptor source for this set is an adult in good health.

The V call is TRBV18, the J call TRBJ2-7, with 11 positions matching TRBD2. CDR3 length: 15 amino acids. Losses at the gene ends were 6 bases for V and 1 base for J; bases not matched to a gene: 5. Germline CDR1 KGHSH, CDR2 LQKENI. The CDR3 protein is CASSRLAGQSYEQYF. The CDR3 DNA follows: TGTGCCAGCTCCCGACTAGCGGGGCAGTCCTACGAGCAGTACTTC.

This clone was observed once. The same CDR3 can be traced to other DNA sequences in this sample. The gene calls are TRBV7-9 and TRBJ1-5; D uncertain. The germline V gene has CDR1 SEHNR and CDR2 FQNEAQ (reference sequence). V shed 2 bases and J shed 2 bases, with 4 bases lying between them. The length of the CDR3 is 13 residues. The CDR3 loop reads CASSLQGNQPQHF. The CDR3 nucleotides are TGTGCCAGCAGCTTACAAGGCAATCAGCCCCAGCATTTT.

The chain is built from TRBV7-2 and TRBJ1-2, with 7 bases identical to TRBD1. This CDR3 has 15 residues. With V trimmed by 5 bases and J by 4 bases, 10 bases remained unmatched. The germline gives CDR1 SGHTA, CDR2 FQGNSA. The CDR3 nucleotides are TGTGCCAGCAGCGCGGAGTTGGGACAGATCTATGGCTACACCTTC. Translated, it gives CASSAELGQIYGYTF.

CDR3 sequence: CAISQTGSLSTDTQYF. Written as DNA, the CDR3 is TGTGCCATCAGCCAAACGGGCAGCTTGAGCACAGATACGCAGTATTTT. The J gene is TRBJ2-3, the V gene TRBV10-3; D gene ambiguous. The CDR3 totals 16 residues. Germline assignment: CDR1 ENHRY and CDR2 SYGVKD. V lost 6 bases to trimming and J lost 0 bases, with 16 bases between them.

This rearrangement joins TRBV29-1 to TRBJ1-1, with no clear D. Between the trimmed V and J ends, which lost 7 bases and 1 base, there was a span of 10 bases. This CDR3 region has 12 residues. CDR1 is SQVTM, CDR2 ANQGSEA, per germline. CDR3 sequence (DNA): TGCAGCGGCGGACGGGGGAACACTGAAGCTTTCTTT. Translating it yields CSGGRGNTEAFF.

V is TRBV5-1 and J is TRBJ2-7, with TRBD1 matching over 9 bases. Germline CDR1 is SGHRS and CDR2 is YFSETQ. The CDR3 is 13 amino acids. The V segment lost 4 bases and the J segment 5 bases; nucleotides outside the gene matches: 4. CDR3 DNA sequence: TGCGCCAGCAGCACCTGGACAGGGGACGAGCAGTACTTC. Translation: CASSTWTGDEQYF.

The rearrangement links TRBV30 to TRBJ1-4, with 9 bases identical to TRBD1. V shed 0 bases and J 7 bases; nucleotides not matched to a gene: 6. There are 15 residues in the CDR3. The germline V gene encodes CDR1 GTSNPN and CDR2 SVGIG (reference sequence). This CDR3 is CAWSVLGTGSEKLFF. The CDR3 nucleotides read TGTGCCTGGAGTGTACTTGGGACAGGGAGTGAAAAACTGTTTTTT. Looking up the rest from reference TRBV30 and TRBJ1-4 gives the full variable domain: SQTIHQWPATLVQPVGSPLSLECTVEGTSNPNLYWYRQAAGRGLQLLFYSVGIGQISSEVPQNLSASRPQDRQFILSSKKLLLSDSGFYLCAWSVLGTGSEKLFFGSGTQLSVL.